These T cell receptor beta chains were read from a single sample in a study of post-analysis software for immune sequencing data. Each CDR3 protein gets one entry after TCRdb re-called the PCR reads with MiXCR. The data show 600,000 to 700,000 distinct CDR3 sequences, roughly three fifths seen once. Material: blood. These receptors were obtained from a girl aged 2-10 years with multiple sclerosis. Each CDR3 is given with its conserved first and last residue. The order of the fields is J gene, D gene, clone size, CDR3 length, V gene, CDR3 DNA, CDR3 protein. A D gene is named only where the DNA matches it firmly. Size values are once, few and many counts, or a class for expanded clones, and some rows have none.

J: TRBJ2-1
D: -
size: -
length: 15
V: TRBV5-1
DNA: TGCGCCAGCAGCTTGGGGTGGAGCTCCTACAATGAGCAGTTCTTC
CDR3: CASSLGWSSYNEQFF

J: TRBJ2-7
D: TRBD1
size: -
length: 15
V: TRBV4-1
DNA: TGCGCCAGCAGAGAACTGGGACAGGGGGGCTACGAGCAGTACTTC
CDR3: CASRELGQGGYEQYF

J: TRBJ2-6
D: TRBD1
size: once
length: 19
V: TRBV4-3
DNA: TGCGCCAGCAGCGAAACCGGGACAGCACCTTTCTCTGGGGCCAACGTCCTGACTTTC
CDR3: CASSETGTAPFSGANVLTF

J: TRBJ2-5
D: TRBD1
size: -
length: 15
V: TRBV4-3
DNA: TGCGCCAGCAGCCAGGGGGACAGCGAACAAGAGACCCAGTACTTC
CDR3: CASSQGDSEQETQYF

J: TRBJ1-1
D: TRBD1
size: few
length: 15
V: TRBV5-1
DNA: TGCGCCAGCAGCCGTTCCGGGACAGTGGGGACTGAAGCTTTCTTT
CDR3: CASSRSGTVGTEAFF

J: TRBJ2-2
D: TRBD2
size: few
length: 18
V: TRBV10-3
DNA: TGTGCCATCAGCGGGAGGGGCCCGGCTGAGCCTAACACCGGGGAGCTGTTTTTT
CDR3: CAISGRGPAEPNTGELFF

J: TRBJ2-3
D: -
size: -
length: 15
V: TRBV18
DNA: TGTGCCAGCTCACCCGGGGACACATTCACAGATACGCAGTATTTT
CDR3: CASSPGDTFTDTQYF

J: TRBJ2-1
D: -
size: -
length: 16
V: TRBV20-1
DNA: TGCAGTGCTAGAGATCCGGACGGACGGCCCTACAATGAGCAGTTCTTC
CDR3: CSARDPDGRPYNEQFF

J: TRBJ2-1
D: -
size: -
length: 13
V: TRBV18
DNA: TGTGCCAGCTCACGCCGGGACTACAATGAGCAGTTCTTC
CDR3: CASSRRDYNEQFF

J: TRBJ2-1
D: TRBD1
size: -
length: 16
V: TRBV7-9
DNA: TGTGCCAGCAGCTTCTTCGGGACAGAACTCTACAATGAGCAGTTCTTC
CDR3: CASSFFGTELYNEQFF